This T cell receptor beta chain was identified in a study of immune evolution from preneoplasia to lung adenocarcinoma. As regards this clone: The antigen is unknown.

Study conclusions and caveats: Later-stage lesions appeared to have more T cells, more diversity, less clonality. Top clone share appeared to fall from AAH through AIS, MIA, adenocarcinoma.

The CDR3 extends over 13 amino acids. V shed 5 bases and J shed 3 bases, with 13 bases lying between them. Germline lookup yields CDR1 SQVTM and CDR2 ANQGSEA. Patients had resection in Japan or China between about 2014 and 2018. Histologic diagnosis was independently verified by two lung pathologists. Assay used: immunoSEQ multiplex PCR; TCRdb lists only in-frame clones, some missing. Of thousands of clones in the sample, 50% are singletons; the top ten hold under 9%. This TCR derives from a person in their fifties or sixties with lung adenocarcinoma. The V gene is TRBV29-1, the J gene TRBJ1-2; no reliable D call. The sample consisted of FFPE normal lung tissue adjacent to the tumor. The DNA for the CDR3 is TGCAGCGTTCTCTCGACTGCCGACTATGGCTACACCTTC. Encoded protein: CSVLSTADYGYTF.